One sample yielded the 4 T cell receptor beta chains listed below, sequenced in a study of T-cell reconstitution after alpha-beta-depleted transplantation in children. Preparation of the TCRbeta library was carried out with unique molecular identifiers. TCRdb recomputed calls from the PCR reads with MiXCR, one row per CDR3 protein. The data show fewer than 550,000 distinct CDR3 sequences, approximately 10% seen once. The sample was PBMCs, mostly from graft donor cells, taken 180 days after TCRalphabeta/CD19-depleted stem cell transplant. The receptors were gathered from a female patient between 2 and 15 years old who had a stem cell transplant for aplastic anemia, so the T cells may come from the graft donor.

This chain joins TRBV4-3 and TRBJ2-7, with no clear D. V gave up 0 bases and J gave up 0 bases, with 3 bases separating them. The V gene's germline CDR1 is LGHNA and CDR2 YSLEER. The CDR3 is 13 amino acids. This CDR3 reads CASSQDISYEQYF. The CDR3 DNA follows: TGCGCCAGCAGCCAAGACATCTCCTACGAGCAGTACTTC.

The chain joins TRBV6-5 to TRBJ2-1; TRBD2 aligns across 12 bases. Unmatched junction bases numbered 17, after V lost 2 bases and J lost 9 bases. Germline V gives CDR1 MNHEY, CDR2 SVGAGI. CDR3 length equals 19 residues. CDR3 sequence: CASSYTNLRLAGDLSEQFF. In nucleotides, the CDR3 is TGTGCCAGCAGTTACACAAACCTCAGACTAGCGGGAGATCTGAGTGAGCAGTTCTTC.

J is TRBJ2-5 and V is TRBV20-1; D is uncertain. Germline values: CDR1 DFQATT, CDR2 SNEGSKA (reference sequence). V lost 4 bases to trimming and J lost 1 base, with 19 bases between them. The length of the CDR3 is 16 residues. This CDR3 is CSATSYESQPQETQYF. The DNA of the CDR3 is TGCAGTGCTACTAGTTATGAGTCCCAACCCCAAGAGACCCAGTACTTC.

The chain uses TRBV5-6 and TRBJ2-6, with 14 bases that match TRBD2. The germline CDR1 and CDR2 sequences are SGHDT and YYEEEE. There are 21 residues in the CDR3. After removal of 3 bases from V and 1 base from J, the junction contained 12 bases not matched to a gene. The DNA for the CDR3 is TGTGCCAGCAGCTCCGCCGGGACTAGCGGGAGAACATTTTCTGGGGCCAACGTCCTGACTTTC. Protein sequence: CASSSAGTSGRTFSGANVLTF.